The 2 T cell receptor beta chains below all came from one sample that was sequenced in a study of graft-versus-host responses after intestinal transplantation. Sequencing was performed with immunoSEQ multiplex PCR; in TCRdb, only in-frame clones are kept and a portion is missing. The profile shows 45,000 to 55,000 clones, less than 95% of them singletons. Material: PBMCs, obtained approximately 660 days after intestinal transplant. These receptors originate from a human patient who received an intestinal transplant, so some T cells may come from the graft donor.

The chain combines TRBV14 with TRBJ2-5; no clear D gene. Per germline, CDR1 SGHDN and CDR2 FVKESK. The CDR3 totals 14 residues. The V and J ends lost 4 bases and 1 base respectively, with 10 bases between them. The CDR3 loop is CASSLATGQETQYF. The CDR3 DNA sequence: TGTGCCAGCAGCCTAGCCACCGGCCAAGAGACCCAGTACTTC.

This chain links TRBV27 with TRBJ2-3; D may be TRBD1 (6 bases). Trimming cost V 6 bases and J 0 bases, with 10 bases left between them. Per the germline V gene, CDR1 is MNHEY and CDR2 is SMNVEV (reference sequence). The CDR3 loop spans 14 amino acids. CDR3 nucleotides: TGTGCCAGCAGGTGGACAGTTAGCACAGATACGCAGTATTTT. Residues: CASRWTVSTDTQYF.